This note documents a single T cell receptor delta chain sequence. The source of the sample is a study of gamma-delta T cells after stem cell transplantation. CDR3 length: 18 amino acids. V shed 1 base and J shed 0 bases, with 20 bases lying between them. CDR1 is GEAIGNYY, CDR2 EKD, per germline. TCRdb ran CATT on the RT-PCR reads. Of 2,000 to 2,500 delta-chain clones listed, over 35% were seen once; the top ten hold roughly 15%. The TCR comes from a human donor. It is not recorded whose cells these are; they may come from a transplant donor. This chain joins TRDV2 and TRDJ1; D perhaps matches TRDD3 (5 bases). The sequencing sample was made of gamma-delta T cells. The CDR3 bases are TGTGCCTGTGACACAATATCAACCTGGGTGACTTACACCGATAAACTCATCTTT. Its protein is CACDTISTWVTYTDKLIF.